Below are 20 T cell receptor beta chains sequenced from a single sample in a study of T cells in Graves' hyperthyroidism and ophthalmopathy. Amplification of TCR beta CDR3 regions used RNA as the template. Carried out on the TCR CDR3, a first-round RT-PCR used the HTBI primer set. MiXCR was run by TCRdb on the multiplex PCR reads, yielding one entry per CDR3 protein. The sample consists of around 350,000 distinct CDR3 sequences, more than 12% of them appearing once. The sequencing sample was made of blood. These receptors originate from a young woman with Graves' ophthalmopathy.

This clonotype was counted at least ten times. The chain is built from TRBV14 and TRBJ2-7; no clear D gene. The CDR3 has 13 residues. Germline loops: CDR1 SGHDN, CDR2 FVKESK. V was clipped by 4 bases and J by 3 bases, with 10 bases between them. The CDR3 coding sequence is TGTGCCAGCAGCCGACGGACGGTCTACGAGCAGTACTTC. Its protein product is CASSRRTVYEQYF.

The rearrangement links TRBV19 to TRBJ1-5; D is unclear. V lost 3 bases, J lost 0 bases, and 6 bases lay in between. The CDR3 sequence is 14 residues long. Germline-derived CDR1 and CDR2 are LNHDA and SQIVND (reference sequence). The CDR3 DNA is TGTGCCAGTAGTATCGGACTTAGCAATCAGCCCCAGCATTTT. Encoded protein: CASSIGLSNQPQHF.

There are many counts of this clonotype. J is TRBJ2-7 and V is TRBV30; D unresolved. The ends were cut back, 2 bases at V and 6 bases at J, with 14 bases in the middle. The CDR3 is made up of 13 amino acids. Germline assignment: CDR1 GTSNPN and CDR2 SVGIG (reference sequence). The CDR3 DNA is TGTGCCTGGAGTACCGAGATAGTTAGCGAGCAGTACTTC. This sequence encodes CAWSTEIVSEQYF.

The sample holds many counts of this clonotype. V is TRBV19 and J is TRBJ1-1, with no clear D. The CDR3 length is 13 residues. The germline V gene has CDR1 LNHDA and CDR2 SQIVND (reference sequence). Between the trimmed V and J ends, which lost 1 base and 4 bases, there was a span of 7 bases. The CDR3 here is CASSIGGGTEAFF. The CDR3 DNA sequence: TGTGCCAGTAGTATAGGAGGTGGCACTGAAGCTTTCTTT.

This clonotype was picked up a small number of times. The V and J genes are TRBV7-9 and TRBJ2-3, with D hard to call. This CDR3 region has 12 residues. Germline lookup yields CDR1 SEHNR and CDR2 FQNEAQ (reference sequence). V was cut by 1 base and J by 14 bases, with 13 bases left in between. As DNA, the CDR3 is TGTGCCAGCAGCTTAGGACTGGGGTTACTGTATTTT. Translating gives CASSLGLGLLYF.

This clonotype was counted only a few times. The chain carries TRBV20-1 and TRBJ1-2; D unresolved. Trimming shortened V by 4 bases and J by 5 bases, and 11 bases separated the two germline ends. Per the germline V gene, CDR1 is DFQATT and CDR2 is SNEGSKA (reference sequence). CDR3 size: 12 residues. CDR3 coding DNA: TGCAGTGCTAATGACCAGCTTTATGGCTACACCTTC. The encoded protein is CSANDQLYGYTF.

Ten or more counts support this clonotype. CDR3 protein: CASSLAYQETQYF. DNA for the CDR3: TGTGCCAGCAGCTTAGCGTACCAAGAGACCCAGTACTTC. The V gene is TRBV11-2, the J gene TRBJ2-5; D is unclear. CDR1 is SGHAT, CDR2 FQNNGV, per germline. The ends were cut back, 1 base at V and 0 bases at J, with 3 bases in the middle. CDR3 length equals 13 residues.

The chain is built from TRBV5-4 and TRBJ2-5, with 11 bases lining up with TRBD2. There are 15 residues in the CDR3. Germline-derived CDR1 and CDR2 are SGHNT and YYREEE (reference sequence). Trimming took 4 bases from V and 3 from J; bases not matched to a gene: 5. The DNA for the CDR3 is TGTGCCAGCAGCGACGGGACTAGCGGAAAAGAGACCCAGTACTTC. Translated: CASSDGTSGKETQYF.

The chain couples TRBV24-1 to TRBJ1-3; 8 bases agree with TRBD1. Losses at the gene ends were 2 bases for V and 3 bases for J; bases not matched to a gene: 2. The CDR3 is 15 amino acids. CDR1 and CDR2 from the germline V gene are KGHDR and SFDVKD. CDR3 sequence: CATSDSGQGGNTIYF. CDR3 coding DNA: TGTGCCACCAGTGATTCCGGACAGGGTGGAAACACCATATATTTT.

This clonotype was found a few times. CDR3 coding DNA: TGTGCCAGCAGCTCGGCCCTCTATGGCTACACCTTC. Amino acids: CASSSALYGYTF. The chain carries TRBV7-8 and TRBJ1-2; D is unclear. The germline V gene encodes CDR1 SGHVS and CDR2 FQNEAQ. There are 12 residues in the CDR3. V dropped 4 bases and J dropped 4 bases, with 7 bases sitting between them.

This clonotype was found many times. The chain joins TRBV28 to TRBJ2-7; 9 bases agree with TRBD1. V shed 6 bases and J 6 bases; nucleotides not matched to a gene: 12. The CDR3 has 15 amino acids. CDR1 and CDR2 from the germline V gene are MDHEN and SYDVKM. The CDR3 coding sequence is TGTGCCAGCAGCCCTCGGGACAGGGTGTTCCTCGAGCAGTACTTC. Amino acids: CASSPRDRVFLEQYF.

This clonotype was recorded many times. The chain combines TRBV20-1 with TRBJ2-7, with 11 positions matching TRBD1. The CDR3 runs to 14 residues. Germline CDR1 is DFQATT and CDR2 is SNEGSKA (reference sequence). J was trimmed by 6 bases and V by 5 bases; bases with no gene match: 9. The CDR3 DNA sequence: TGCAGTGCTCGGTCCGGACAGGGGGCTCTCGAGCAGTACTTC. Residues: CSARSGQGALEQYF.

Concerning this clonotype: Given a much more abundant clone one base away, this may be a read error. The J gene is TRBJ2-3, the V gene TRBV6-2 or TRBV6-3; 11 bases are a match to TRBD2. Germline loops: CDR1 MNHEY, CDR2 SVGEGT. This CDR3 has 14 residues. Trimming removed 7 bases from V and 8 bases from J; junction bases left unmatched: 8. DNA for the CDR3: TGTGCCAGCACTCCACTAGCGGGGGTAGGTACGCAGTATTTT. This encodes CASTPLAGVGTQYF.

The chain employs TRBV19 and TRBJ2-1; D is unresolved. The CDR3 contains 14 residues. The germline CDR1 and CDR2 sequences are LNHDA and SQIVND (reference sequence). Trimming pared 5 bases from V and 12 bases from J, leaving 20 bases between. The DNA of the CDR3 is TGTGCCAGTAGTCCCCCTAACGGGCTTGGCGGGCAGTTCTTC. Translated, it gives CASSPPNGLGGQFF.

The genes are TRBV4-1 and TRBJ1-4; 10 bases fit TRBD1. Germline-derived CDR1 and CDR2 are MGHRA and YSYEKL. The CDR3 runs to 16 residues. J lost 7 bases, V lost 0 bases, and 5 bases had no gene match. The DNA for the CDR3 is TGCGCCAGCAGCCAAGATCAGGACAGGGGGGCTGAAAAACTGTTTTTT. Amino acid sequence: CASSQDQDRGAEKLFF.

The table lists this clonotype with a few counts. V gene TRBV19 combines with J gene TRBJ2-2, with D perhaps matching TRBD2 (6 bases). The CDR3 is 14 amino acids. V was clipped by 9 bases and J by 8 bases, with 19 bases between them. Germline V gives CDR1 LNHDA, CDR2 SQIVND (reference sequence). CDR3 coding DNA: TGTGCCAGCAGAACCGGGACTCAGGCGGGGGAGCTGTTTTTT. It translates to CASRTGTQAGELFF.

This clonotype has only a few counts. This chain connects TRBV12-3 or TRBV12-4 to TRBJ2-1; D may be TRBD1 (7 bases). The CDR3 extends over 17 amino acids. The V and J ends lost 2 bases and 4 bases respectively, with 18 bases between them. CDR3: CASSLIRGALRYNEQFF. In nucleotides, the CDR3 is TGTGCCAGCAGTTTAATCAGGGGGGCCCTCCGTTACAATGAGCAGTTCTTC.

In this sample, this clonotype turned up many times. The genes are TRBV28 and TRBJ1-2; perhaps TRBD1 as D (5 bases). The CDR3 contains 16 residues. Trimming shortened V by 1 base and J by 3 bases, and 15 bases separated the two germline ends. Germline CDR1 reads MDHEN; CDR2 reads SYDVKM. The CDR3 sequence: CASSLSGGLRDYGYTF. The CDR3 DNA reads TGTGCCAGCAGTTTATCGGGGGGGTTAAGGGACTATGGCTACACCTTC.

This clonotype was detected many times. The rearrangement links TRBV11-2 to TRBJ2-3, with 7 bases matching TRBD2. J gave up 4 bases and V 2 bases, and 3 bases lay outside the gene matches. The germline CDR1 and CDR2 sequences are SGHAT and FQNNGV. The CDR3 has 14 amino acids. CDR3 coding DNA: TGTGCCAGCAGCTTACTGCGGGAGCCAGATACGCAGTATTTT. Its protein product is CASSLLREPDTQYF.

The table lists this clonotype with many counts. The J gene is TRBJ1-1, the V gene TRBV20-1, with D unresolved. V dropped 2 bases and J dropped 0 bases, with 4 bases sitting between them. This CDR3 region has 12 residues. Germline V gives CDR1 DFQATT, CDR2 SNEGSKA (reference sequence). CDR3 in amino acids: CSARTMNTEAFF. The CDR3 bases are TGCAGTGCTAGAACCATGAACACTGAAGCTTTCTTT.